This TCR beta chain derives from a study of T cell repertoires in cytomegalovirus infection. Study background: Public TCR beta signature analysis indicated the presence of both CMV infection and matching HLA type.

MiXCR was run by TCRdb on the reads, yielding one entry per CDR3 protein. This sample has 250,000 or so distinct CDR3 sequences, with more than 15% found just once. This clonotype was counted many times. Its cognate antigen is unknown. V lost 1 base to trimming and J lost 3 bases, with 7 bases between them. Germline V CDR1 and CDR2: SGHVS, FQNEAQ. The CDR3 is 13 residues long. The study's findings and limits: Dominant in the ex vivo response were TCR beta clonotypes restricted by HLA-C and specific for CMV. Identification of carriers of CMV plus the relevant HLA was performed using cumulative public TCR beta family frequency.

The chain has TRBV7-8 and TRBJ2-7; D uncertain. The sequenced sample consisted of CD8+ T cells from PBMCs. This clonotype was sampled from a human donor in good health (CMV status not recorded). Some clones in this sample may be carry-over from other donors' samples. The CDR3 nucleotides read TGTGCCAGCAGCTTAGATTTAGGCTACGAGCAGTACTTC. It encodes CASSLDLGYEQYF.